Listed below are T cell receptor beta chains from one sample, sequenced in a study of T cells after yellow fever vaccination. One entry per CDR3 protein, called by TCRdb with MiXCR from the 5' RACE reads. Of 500,000 to 650,000 distinct CDR3 sequences in the sample, approximately 16% were seen once. Sequences were derived from PBMCs, sampled more than 4 days after the first yellow fever vaccination. Receptors were obtained from a man aged 18 to 35 who received the YFV17D yellow fever vaccine. Both conserved end residues are part of each CDR3. D genes are given only for firm matches. Clone size is shown for a subset of rows, as once, few, many or a class of expanded clone.

>TRBD2|TRBV4-2|.|TRBJ2-5
CASSPSGDKETQYF
TGTGCCAGCAGTCCTAGCGGGGATAAGGAGACCCAGTACTTC
>.|TRBV25-1|few|TRBJ2-5
CASSELVTETQYF
TGTGCCAGCAGTGAATTGGTTACGGAGACCCAGTACTTC
>.|TRBV5-4|.|TRBJ2-3
CASSLPDLVRGRTDTQYF
TGTGCCAGCAGCTTGCCGGATCTCGTCCGGGGGCGCACAGATACGCAGTATTTT
>TRBD1|TRBV10-2|few|TRBJ1-2
CASRTGAGYGYTF
TGCGCCAGTCGGACAGGGGCGGGGTATGGCTACACCTTC
>.|TRBV15|.|TRBJ2-5
CATSRGLGGLETQYF
TGTGCCACCAGCAGAGGTCTGGGCGGGTTAGAGACCCAGTACTTC
>.|TRBV15|many|TRBJ2-5
CATSRDGREETQYF
TGTGCCACCAGCAGAGATGGTAGAGAAGAGACCCAGTACTTC
>.|TRBV18|.|TRBJ2-3
CASATGSRDTQYF
TGTGCCAGCGCGACGGGGTCTAGAGATACGCAGTATTTT
>.|TRBV4-3|.|TRBJ1-1
CASSQDGGTEAFF
TGCGCCAGCAGCCAGGACGGCGGCACTGAAGCTTTCTTT
>TRBD2|TRBV7-2|few|TRBJ2-3
CASSLASGVDTQYF
TGTGCCAGCAGCTTAGCCAGCGGGGTGGATACGCAGTATTTT
>.|TRBV7-6|.|TRBJ2-5
CASSSLRLETQYF
TGTGCCAGCAGTTCACTGCGACTGGAGACCCAGTACTTC
>.|TRBV27|.|TRBJ2-3
CASSLKVVRTDTQYF
TGTGCCAGCAGTTTAAAGGTTGTGCGCACAGATACGCAGTATTTT
>TRBD2|TRBV6-5|.|TRBJ2-3
CASSYSSPGGPMDTQYF
TGTGCCAGCAGTTACTCGAGTCCGGGGGGGCCCATGGATACGCAGTATTTT
>.|TRBV18|few|TRBJ2-6
CASSPRGVPGANVLTF
TGTGCCAGCTCTCCCCGGGGAGTCCCTGGGGCCAACGTCCTGACTTTC
>.|TRBV29-1|few|TRBJ2-2
CSVRASFPGELFF
TGCAGCGTCCGTGCTAGCTTCCCCGGGGAGCTGTTTTTT
>.|TRBV4-2|few|TRBJ2-7
CASSLQQGPEGEQYF
TGTGCCAGCAGCCTGCAGCAGGGGCCCGAGGGGGAGCAGTACTTC
>TRBD1|TRBV19|few|TRBJ1-5
CASSLQGVGQPQHF
TGTGCCAGTAGTCTGCAGGGGGTCGGACAGCCCCAGCATTTT
>.|TRBV4-3|few|TRBJ2-1
CASSQGVGAPTNEQFF
TGCGCCAGCAGCCAAGGTGTGGGGGCCCCAACCAATGAGCAGTTCTTC
>.|TRBV7-9|.|TRBJ2-1
CASSFDYSDEQFF
TGTGCCAGCAGCTTCGACTACAGCGATGAGCAGTTCTTC
>TRBD1|TRBV30|.|TRBJ2-7
CAWLTGAEQYF
TGTGCCTGGCTAACAGGGGCCGAGCAGTACTTC
>.|TRBV4-1|.|TRBJ2-7
CASSQGEVRGHEQYF
TGCGCCAGCAGCCAAGGCGAGGTGAGGGGACACGAGCAGTACTTC
>.|TRBV10-3|many|TRBJ2-3
CAINLGHRTDTQYF
TGTGCCATCAACTTGGGACACCGCACAGATACGCAGTATTTT
>TRBD1|TRBV20-1|.|TRBJ1-3
CSARQGAGNTIYF
TGCAGTGCTAGACAGGGGGCTGGAAACACCATATATTTT
>.|TRBV29-1|few|TRBJ2-1
CSVSAGSSYNEQFF
TGCAGCGTTTCTGCGGGGAGCTCCTACAATGAGCAGTTCTTC
>.|TRBV14|.|TRBJ2-3
CASSHTKRTQYF
TGTGCCAGCAGCCACACAAAGCGTACGCAGTATTTT
>TRBD1|TRBV7-2|few|TRBJ1-6
CASSSAGTGGRALHF
TGTGCCAGCAGCTCCGCCGGGACAGGTGGCCGGGCCCTCCACTTT
>TRBD2|TRBV15|few|TRBJ2-1
CATSRGKSGDNEQFF
TGTGCCACCAGCAGAGGGAAAAGCGGGGATAATGAGCAGTTCTTC
>.|TRBV6-5|.|TRBJ1-1
CASSYSVPNTEAFF
TGTGCCAGCAGTTACTCGGTGCCGAACACTGAAGCTTTCTTT
>.|TRBV12-3/TRBV12-4|.|TRBJ2-1
CASSLRLGVYNEQFF
TGTGCCAGCAGTTTACGACTAGGAGTTTACAATGAGCAGTTCTTC